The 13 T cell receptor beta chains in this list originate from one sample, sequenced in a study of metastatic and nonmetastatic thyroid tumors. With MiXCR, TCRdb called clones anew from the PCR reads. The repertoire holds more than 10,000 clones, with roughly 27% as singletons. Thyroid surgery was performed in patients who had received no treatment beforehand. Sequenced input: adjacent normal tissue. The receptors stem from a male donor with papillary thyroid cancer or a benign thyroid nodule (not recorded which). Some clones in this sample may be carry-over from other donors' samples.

For the CDR3, the DNA is TGTGCCAGCAACCCGAGTGGTGATAGCTATGGCTACACCTTC. Protein product: CASNPSGDSYGYTF. The chain couples TRBV7-9 to TRBJ1-2; D is unclear. The V and J ends lost 7 bases and 4 bases respectively, with 16 bases between them. The V gene's germline CDR1 is SEHNR and CDR2 FQNEAQ (reference sequence). This CDR3 has 14 residues.

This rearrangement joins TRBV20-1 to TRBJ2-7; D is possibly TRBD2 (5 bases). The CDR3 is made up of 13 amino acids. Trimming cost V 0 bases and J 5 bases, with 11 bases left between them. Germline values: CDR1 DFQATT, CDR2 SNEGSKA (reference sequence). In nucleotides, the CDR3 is TGCAGTGCTAGAGACGGACTCCTAAACGAGCAGTACTTC. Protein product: CSARDGLLNEQYF.

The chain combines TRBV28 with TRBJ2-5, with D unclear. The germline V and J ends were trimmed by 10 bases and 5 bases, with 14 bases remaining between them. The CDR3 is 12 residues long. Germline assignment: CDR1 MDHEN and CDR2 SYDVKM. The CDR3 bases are TGTGCCACAGCTTTGGGTTTGGAGACCCAGTACTTC. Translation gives CATALGLETQYF.

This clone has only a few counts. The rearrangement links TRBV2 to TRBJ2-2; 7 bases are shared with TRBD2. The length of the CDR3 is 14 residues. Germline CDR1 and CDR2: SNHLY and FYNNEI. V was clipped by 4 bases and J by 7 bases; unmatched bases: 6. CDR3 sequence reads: CASSGPGGDGELFF. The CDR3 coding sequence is TGTGCCAGCAGTGGGCCGGGGGGTGACGGGGAGCTGTTTTTT.

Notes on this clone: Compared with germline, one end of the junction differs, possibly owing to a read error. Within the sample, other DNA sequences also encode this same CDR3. CDR3 loop: CASSFLHWGRTDTQYF. CDR3 DNA: TGCGCCAGTAGCTTCCTCCATTGGGGGAGAACAGATACGCAGTATTTT. The chain uses TRBV5-1 and TRBJ2-3; TRBD1 or TRBD2 may be the D gene (5 bases each). Germline V gene data show CDR1 as SGHRS and CDR2 as YFSETQ. The CDR3 is 16 residues long.

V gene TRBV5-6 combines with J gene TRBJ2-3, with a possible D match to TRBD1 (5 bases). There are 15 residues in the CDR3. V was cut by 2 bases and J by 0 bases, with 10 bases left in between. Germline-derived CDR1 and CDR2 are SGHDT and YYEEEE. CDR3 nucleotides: TGTGCCAGCAGCTTTAGGGGTGTAAGCACAGATACGCAGTATTTT. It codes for CASSFRGVSTDTQYF.

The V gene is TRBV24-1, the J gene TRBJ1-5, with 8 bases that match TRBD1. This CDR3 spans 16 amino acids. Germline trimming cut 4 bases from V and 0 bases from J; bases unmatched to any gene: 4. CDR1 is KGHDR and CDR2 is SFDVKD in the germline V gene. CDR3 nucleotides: TGTGCCACCAGTGACAGGACAGGGAATAGCAATCAGCCCCAGCATTTT. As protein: CATSDRTGNSNQPQHF.

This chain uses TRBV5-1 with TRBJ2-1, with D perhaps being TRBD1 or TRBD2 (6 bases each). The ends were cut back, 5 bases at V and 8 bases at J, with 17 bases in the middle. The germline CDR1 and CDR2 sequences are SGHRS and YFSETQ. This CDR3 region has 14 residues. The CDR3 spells CASSLTSRGHEQFF. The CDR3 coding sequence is TGCGCCAGCAGTTTAACTAGCAGGGGCCATGAGCAGTTCTTC.

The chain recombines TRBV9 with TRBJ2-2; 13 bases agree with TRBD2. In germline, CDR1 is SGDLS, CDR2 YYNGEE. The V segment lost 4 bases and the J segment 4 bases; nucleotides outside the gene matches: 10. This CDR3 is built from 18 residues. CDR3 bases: TGTGCCAGCAGCCCAGGACCCGGGACTAGCGGGGCCACCGGGGAGCTGTTTTTT. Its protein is CASSPGPGTSGATGELFF.

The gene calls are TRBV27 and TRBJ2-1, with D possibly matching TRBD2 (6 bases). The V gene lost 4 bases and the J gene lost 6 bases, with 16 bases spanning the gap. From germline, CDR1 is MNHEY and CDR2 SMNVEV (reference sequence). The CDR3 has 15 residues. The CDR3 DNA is TGTGCCAGCAGTTCAAGACTAGTGAAGAGCAATGAGCAGTTCTTC. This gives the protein CASSSRLVKSNEQFF.

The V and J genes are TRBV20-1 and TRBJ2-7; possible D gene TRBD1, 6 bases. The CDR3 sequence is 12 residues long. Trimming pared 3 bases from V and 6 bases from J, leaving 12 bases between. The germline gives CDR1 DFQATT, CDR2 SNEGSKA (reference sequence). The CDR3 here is CSASNRAGEQYF. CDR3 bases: TGCAGTGCTAGTAACAGGGCAGGCGAGCAGTACTTC.

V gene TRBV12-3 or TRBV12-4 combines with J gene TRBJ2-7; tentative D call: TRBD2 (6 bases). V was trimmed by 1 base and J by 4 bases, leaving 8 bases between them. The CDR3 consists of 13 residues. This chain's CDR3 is CASSLGGKYEQYF. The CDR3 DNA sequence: TGTGCCAGCAGTTTAGGCGGGAAATACGAGCAGTACTTC.

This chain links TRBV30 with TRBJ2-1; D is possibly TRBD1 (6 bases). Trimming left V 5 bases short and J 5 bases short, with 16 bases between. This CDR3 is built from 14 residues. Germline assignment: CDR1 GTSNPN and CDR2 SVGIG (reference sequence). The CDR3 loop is CAWGWLGGNNEQFF. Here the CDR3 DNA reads TGTGCCTGGGGTTGGCTAGGGGGTAACAATGAGCAGTTCTTC. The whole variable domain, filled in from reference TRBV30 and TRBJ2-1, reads SQTIHQWPATLVQPVGSPLSLECTVEGTSNPNLYWYRQAAGRGLQLLFYSVGIGQISSEVPQNLSASRPQDRQFILSSKKLLLSDSGFYLCAWGWLGGNNEQFFGPGTRLTVL.